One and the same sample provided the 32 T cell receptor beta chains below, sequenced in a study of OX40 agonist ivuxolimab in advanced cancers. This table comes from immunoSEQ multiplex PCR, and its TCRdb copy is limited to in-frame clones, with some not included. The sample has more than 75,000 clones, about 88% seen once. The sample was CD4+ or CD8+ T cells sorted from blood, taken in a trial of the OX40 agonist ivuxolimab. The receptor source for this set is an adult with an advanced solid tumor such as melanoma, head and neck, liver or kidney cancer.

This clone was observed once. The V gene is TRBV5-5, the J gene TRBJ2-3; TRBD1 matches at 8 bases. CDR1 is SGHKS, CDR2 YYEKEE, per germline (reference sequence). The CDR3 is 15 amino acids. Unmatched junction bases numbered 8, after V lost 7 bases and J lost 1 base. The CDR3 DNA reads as TGTGCCAGCGGGTGGACAGGGAGTGGCACAGATACGCAGTATTTT. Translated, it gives CASGWTGSGTDTQYF.

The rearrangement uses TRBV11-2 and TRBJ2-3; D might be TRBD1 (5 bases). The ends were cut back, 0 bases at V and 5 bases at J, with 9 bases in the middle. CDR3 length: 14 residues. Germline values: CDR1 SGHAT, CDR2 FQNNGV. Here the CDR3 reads CASSLDSGIDTQYF. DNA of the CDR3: TGTGCCAGCAGCTTAGATTCAGGGATAGATACGCAGTATTTT.

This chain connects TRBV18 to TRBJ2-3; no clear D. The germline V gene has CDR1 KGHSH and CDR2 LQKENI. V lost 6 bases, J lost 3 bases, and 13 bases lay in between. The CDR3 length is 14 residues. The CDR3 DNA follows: TGTGCCAGCTCCCTCACGATGGGTACAGATACGCAGTATTTT. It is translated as CASSLTMGTDTQYF.

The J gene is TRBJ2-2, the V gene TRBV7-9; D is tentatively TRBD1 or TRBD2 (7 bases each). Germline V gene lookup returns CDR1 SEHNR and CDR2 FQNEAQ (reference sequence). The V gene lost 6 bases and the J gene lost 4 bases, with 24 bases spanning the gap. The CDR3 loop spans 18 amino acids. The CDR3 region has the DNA TGTGCCAGCAGTACAGCAGGGGGGGAACACCGGCGCACCGGGGAGCTGTTTTTT. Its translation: CASSTAGGEHRRTGELFF.

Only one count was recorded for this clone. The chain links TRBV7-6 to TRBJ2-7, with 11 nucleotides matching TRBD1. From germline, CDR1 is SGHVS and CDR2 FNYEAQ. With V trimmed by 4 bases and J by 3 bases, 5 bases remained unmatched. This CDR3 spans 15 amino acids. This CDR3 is CASSSRDRGIYEQYF. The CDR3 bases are TGTGCCAGCAGCTCCCGGGACAGGGGGATCTACGAGCAGTACTTC. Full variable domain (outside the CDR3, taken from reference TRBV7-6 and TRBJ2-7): GAGVSQSPRYKVTKRGQDVALRCDPISGHVSLYWYRQALGQGPEFLTYFNYEAQQDKSGLPNDRFSAERPEGSISTLTIQRTEQRDSAMYRCASSSRDRGIYEQYFGPGTRLTVT.

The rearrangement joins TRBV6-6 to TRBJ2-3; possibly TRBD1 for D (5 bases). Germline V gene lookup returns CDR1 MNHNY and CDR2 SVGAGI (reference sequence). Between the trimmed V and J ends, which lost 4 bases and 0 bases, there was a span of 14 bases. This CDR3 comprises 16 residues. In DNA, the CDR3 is TGTGCCAGCAGTTCGCAGGGCTTTTATAGCACAGATACGCAGTATTTT. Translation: CASSSQGFYSTDTQYF.

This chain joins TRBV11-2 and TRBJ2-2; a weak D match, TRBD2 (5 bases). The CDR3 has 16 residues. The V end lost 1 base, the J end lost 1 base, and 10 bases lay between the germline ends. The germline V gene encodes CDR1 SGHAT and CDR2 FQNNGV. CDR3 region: CASSLGRSGNTGELFF. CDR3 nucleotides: TGTGCCAGCAGCTTAGGTCGCAGCGGGAACACCGGGGAGCTGTTTTTT.

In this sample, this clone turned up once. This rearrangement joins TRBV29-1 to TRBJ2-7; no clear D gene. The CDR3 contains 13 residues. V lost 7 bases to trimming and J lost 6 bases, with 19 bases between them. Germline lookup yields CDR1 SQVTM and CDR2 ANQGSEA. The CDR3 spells CSAARGSSSEQYF. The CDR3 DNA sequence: TGCAGCGCCGCTAGAGGATCGTCTTCCGAGCAGTACTTC.

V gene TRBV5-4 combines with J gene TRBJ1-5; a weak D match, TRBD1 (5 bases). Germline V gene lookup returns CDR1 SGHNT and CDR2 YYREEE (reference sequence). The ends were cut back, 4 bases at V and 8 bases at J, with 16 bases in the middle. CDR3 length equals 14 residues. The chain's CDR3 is CASSRGRTGEPQHF. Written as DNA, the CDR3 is TGTGCCAGCAGCAGGGGACGCACCGGTGAGCCCCAGCATTTT.

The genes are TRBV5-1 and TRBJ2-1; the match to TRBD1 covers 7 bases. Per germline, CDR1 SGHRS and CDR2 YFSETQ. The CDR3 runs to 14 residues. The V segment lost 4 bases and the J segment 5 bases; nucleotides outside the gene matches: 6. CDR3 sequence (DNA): TGCGCCAGCAGCATCCGGGACAGAGACAATGAGCAGTTCTTC. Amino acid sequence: CASSIRDRDNEQFF.

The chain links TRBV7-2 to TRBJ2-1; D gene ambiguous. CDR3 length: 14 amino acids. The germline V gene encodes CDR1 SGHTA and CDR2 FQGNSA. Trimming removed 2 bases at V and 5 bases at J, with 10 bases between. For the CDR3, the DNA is TGTGCCAGCAGCTTACGTGGGAAACACAATGAGCAGTTCTTC. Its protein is CASSLRGKHNEQFF.

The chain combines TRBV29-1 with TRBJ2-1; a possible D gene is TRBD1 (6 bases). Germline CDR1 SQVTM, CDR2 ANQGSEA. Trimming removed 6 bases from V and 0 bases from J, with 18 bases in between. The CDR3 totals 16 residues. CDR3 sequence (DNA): TGCAGCGTGCCAGAATCCCGACAGGCCTCCTACAATGAGCAGTTCTTC. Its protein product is CSVPESRQASYNEQFF.

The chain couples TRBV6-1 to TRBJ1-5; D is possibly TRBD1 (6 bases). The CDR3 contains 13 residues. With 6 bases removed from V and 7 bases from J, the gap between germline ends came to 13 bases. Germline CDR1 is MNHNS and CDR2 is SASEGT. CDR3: CASRDTGNQPQHF. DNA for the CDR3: TGTGCCAGCAGGGACACAGGGAACCAGCCCCAGCATTTT.

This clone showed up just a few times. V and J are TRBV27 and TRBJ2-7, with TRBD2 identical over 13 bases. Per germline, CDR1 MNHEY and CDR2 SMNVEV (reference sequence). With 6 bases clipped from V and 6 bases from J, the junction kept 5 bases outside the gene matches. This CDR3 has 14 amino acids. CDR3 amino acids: CASRRLAGGVEQYF. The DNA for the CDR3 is TGTGCCAGCAGGAGACTAGCGGGGGGAGTCGAGCAGTACTTC.

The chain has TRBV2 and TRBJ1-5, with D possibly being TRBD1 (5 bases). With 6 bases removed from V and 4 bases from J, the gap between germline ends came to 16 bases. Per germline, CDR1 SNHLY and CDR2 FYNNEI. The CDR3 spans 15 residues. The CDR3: CASRPWGQGNQPQHF. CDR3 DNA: TGTGCCAGCAGACCATGGGGTCAGGGTAATCAGCCCCAGCATTTT.

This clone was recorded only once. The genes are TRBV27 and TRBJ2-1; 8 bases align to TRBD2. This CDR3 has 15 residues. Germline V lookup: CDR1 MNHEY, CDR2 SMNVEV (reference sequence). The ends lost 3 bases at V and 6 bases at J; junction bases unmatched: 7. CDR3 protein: CASSFGLAGSNEQFF. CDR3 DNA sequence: TGTGCCAGCAGTTTTGGCCTAGCGGGCAGCAATGAGCAGTTCTTC.

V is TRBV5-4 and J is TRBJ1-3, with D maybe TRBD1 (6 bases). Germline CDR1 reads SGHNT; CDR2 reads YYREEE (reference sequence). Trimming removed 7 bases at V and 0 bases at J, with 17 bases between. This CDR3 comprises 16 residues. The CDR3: CASSQRGENSGNTIYF. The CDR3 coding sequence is TGTGCCAGCTCTCAGAGGGGGGAGAACTCTGGAAACACCATATATTTT.

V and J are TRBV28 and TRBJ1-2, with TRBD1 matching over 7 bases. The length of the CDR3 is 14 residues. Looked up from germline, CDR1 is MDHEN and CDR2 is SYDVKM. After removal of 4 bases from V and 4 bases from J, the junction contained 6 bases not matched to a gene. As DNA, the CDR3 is TGTGCCAGCAGTTACCCGACAGGGACCTATGGCTACACCTTC. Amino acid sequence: CASSYPTGTYGYTF.

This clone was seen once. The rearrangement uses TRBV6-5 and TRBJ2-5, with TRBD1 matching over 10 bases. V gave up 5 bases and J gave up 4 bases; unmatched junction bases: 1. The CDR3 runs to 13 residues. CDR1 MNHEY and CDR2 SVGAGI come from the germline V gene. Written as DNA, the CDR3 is TGTGCCAGCAGTCGGGACAGGGGAGAGACCCAGTACTTC. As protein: CASSRDRGETQYF.

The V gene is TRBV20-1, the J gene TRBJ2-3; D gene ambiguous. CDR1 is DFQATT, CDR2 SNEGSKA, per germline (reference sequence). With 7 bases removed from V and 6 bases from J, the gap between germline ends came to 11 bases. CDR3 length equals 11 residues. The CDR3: CSVLRGDTQYF. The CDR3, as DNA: TGCAGTGTCCTGCGTGGGGATACGCAGTATTTT.

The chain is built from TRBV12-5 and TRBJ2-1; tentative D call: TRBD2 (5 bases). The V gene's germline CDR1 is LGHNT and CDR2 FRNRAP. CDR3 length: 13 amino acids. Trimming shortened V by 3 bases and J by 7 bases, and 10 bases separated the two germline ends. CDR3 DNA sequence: TGTGCTAGTGGTTTTTTAGCGAGAAATGAGCAGTTCTTC. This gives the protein CASGFLARNEQFF.

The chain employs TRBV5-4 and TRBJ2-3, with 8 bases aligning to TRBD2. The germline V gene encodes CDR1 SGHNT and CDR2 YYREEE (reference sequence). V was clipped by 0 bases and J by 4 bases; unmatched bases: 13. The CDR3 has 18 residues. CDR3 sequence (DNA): TGTGCCAGCAGCTTGGCTTCCCAGCGGGGGTTAAGGGCAGATACGCAGTATTTT. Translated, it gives CASSLASQRGLRADTQYF.

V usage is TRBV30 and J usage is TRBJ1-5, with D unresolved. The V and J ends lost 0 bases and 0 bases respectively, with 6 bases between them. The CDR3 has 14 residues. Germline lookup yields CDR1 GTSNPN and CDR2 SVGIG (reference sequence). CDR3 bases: TGTGCCTGGAGTGTACTTGATAGCAATCAGCCCCAGCATTTT. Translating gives CAWSVLDSNQPQHF.

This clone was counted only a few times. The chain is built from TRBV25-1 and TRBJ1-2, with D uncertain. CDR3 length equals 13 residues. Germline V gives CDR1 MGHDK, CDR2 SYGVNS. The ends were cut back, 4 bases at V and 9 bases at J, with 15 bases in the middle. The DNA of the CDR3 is TGTGCCAGCAGTGCTGGATGGGAGGGTCGCTACACCTTC. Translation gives CASSAGWEGRYTF.

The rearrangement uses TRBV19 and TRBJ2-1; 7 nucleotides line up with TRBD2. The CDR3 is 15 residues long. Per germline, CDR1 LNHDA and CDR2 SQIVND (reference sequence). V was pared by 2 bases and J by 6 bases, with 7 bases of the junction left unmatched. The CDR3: CASSIWREFSNEQFF. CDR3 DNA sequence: TGTGCCAGTAGTATATGGCGGGAGTTTAGCAATGAGCAGTTCTTC.

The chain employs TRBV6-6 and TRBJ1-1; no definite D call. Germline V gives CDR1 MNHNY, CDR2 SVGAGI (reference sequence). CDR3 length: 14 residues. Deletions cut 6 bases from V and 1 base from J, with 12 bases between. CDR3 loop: CASSRMTQNTEAFF. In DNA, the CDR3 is TGTGCCAGCAGCCGGATGACCCAGAACACTGAAGCTTTCTTT.

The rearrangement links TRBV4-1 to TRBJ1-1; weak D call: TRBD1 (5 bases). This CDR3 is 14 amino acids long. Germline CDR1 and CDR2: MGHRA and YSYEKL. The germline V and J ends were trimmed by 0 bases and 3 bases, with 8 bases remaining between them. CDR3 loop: CASSQEARDTEAFF. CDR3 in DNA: TGCGCCAGCAGCCAAGAGGCCAGGGACACTGAAGCTTTCTTT.

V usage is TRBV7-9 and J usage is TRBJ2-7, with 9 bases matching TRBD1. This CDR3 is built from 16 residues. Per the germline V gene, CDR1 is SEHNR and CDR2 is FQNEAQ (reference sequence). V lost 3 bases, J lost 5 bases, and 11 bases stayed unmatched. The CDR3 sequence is CASSLPPGQGAHEQYF. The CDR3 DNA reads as TGTGCCAGCAGCTTGCCCCCGGGACAGGGCGCCCACGAGCAGTACTTC.

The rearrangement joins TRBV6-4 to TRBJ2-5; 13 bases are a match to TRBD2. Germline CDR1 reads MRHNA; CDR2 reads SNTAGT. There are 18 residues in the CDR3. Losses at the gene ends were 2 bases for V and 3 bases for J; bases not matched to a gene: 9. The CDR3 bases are TGTGCCAGCAGTGACCACAAGATCACTAGCGGGAGGGAAGAGACCCAGTACTTC. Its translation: CASSDHKITSGREETQYF.

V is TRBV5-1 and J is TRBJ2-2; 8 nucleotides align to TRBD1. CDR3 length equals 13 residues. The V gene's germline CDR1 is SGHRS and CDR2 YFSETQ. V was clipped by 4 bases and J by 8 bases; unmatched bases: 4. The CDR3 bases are TGCGCCAGCAGCCCACAGGGGGATGGGGAGCTGTTTTTT. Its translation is CASSPQGDGELFF.

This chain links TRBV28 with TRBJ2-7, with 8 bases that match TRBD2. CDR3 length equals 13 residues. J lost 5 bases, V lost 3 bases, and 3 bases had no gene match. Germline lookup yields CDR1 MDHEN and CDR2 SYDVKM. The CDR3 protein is CASSFGTSHEQYF. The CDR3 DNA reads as TGTGCCAGCAGTTTCGGGACTAGTCACGAGCAGTACTTC.

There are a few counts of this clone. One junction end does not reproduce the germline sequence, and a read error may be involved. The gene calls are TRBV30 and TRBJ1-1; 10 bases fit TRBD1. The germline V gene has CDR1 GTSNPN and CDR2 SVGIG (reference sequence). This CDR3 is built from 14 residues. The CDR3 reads CAWNKGQGNPEAFF. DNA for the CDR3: TGTGCCTGGAACAAGGGACAGGGGAACCCTGAAGCTTTCTTT.